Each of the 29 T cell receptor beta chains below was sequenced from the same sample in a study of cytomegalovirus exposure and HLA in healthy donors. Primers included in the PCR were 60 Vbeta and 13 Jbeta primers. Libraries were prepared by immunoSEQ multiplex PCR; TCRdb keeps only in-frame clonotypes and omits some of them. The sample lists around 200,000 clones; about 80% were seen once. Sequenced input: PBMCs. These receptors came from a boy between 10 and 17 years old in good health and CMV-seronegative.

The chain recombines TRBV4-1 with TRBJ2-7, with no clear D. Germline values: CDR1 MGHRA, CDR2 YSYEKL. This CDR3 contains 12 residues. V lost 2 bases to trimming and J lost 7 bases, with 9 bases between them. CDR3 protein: CASSQPYGEQYF. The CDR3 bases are TGCGCCAGCAGCCAACCCTACGGGGAGCAGTACTTC.

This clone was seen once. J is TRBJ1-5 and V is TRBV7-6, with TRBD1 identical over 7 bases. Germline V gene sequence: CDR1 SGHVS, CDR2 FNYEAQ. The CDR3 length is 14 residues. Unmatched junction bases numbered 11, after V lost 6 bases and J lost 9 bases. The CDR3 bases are TGTGCCAGCAGTCCCTCCCAGGGGGATCGGCCCCAGCATTTT. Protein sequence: CASSPSQGDRPQHF.

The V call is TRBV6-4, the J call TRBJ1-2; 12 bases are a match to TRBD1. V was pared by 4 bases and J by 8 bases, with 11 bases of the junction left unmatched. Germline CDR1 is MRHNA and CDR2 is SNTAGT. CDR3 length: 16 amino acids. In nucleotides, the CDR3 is TGTGCCAGCAGTGCCCTACCGGGACAGGGGGCTGGCGGCTACACCTTC. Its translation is CASSALPGQGAGGYTF.

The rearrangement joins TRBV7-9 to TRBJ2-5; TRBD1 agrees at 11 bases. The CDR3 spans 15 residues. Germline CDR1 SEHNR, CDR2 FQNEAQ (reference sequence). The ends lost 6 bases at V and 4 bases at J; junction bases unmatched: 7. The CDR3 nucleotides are TGTGCCAGCAGTCAAAGGGGGACAGGGGGAGAGACCCAGTACTTC. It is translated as CASSQRGTGGETQYF.

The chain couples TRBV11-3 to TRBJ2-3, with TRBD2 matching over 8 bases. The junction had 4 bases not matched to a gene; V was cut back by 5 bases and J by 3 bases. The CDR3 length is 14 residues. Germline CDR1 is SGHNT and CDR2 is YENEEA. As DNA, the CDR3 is TGTGCCAGCAGCCAGGGACTAGAGACAGATACGCAGTATTTT. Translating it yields CASSQGLETDTQYF.

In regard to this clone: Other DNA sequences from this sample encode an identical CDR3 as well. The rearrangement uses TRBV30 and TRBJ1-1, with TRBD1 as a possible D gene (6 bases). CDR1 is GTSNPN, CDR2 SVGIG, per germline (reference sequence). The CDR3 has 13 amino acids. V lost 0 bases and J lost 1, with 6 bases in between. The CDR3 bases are TGTGCCTGGAGTGTCAGGGGGAACACTGAAGCTTTCTTT. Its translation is CAWSVRGNTEAFF. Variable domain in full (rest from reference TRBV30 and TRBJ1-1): SQTIHQWPATLVQPVGSPLSLECTVEGTSNPNLYWYRQAAGRGLQLLFYSVGIGQISSEVPQNLSASRPQDRQFILSSKKLLLSDSGFYLCAWSVRGNTEAFFGQGTRLTVV.

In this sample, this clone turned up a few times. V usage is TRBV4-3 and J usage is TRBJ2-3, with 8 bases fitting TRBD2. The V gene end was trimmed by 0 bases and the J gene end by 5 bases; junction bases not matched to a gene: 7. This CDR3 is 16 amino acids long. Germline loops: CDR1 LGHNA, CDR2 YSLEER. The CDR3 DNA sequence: TGCGCCAGCAGCCAAGAAATACTAGCGGTGGTAGATACGCAGTATTTT. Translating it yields CASSQEILAVVDTQYF.

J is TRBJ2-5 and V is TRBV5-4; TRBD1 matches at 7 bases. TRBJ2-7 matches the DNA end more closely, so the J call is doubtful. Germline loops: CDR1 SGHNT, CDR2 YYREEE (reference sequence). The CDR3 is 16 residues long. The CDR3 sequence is CASSLAPGTAFYEQYF. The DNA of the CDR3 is TGTGCCAGCAGCTTGGCGCCCGGGACAGCCTTCTACGAGCAGTACTTC.

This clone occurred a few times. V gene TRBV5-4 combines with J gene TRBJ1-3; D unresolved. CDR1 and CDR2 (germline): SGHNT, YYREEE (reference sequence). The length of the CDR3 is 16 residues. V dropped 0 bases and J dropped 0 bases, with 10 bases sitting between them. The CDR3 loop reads CASSLDAGLSGNTIYF. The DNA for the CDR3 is TGTGCCAGCAGCTTGGATGCGGGCCTCTCTGGAAACACCATATATTTT.

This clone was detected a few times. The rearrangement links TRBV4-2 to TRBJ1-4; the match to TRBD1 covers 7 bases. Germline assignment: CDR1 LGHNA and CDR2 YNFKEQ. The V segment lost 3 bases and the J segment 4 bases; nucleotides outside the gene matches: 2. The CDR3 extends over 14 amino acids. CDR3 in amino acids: CASSHRDSNEKLFF. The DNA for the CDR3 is TGTGCCAGCAGCCATCGGGACAGTAATGAAAAACTGTTTTTT.

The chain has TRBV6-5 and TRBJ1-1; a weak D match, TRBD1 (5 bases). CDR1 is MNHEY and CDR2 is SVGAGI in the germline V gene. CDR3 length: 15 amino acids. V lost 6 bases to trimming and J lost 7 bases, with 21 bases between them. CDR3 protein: CASRFSIRGSNEAFF. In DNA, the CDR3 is TGTGCCAGCAGGTTCTCAATCCGGGGGTCTAATGAAGCTTTCTTT.

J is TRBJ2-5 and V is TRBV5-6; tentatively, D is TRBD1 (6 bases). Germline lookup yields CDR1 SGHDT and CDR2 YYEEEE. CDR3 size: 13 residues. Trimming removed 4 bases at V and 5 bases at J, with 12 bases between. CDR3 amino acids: CASSPTGGETQYF. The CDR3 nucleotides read TGTGCCAGCAGCCCGACTGGGGGCGAGACCCAGTACTTC.

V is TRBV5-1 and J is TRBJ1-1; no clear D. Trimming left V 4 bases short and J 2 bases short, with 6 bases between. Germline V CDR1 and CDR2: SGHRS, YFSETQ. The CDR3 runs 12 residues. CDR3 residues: CASSERNTEAFF. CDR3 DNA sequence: TGCGCCAGCAGCGAGCGCAACACTGAAGCTTTCTTT. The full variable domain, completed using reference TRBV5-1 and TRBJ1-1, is KAGVTQTPRYLIKTRGQQVTLSCSPISGHRSVSWYQQTPGQGLQFLFEYFSETQRNKGNFPGRFSGRQFSNSRSEMNVSTLELGDSALYLCASSERNTEAFFGQGTRLTVV.

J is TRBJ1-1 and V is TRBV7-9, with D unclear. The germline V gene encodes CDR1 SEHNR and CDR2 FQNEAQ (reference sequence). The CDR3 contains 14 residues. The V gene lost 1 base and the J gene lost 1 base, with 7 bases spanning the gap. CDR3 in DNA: TGTGCCAGCAGCTTAGGTTCGGGGAACACTGAAGCTTTCTTT. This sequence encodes CASSLGSGNTEAFF.

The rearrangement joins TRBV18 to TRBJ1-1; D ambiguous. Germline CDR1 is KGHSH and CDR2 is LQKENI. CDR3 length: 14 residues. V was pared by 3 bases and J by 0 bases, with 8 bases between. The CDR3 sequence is CASSPVHLNTEAFF. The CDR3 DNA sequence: TGTGCCAGCTCACCCGTACATCTGAACACTGAAGCTTTCTTT.

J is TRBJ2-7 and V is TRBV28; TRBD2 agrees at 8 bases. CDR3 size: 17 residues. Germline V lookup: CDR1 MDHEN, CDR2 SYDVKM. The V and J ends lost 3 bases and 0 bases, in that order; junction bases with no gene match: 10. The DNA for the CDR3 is TGTGCCAGCAGTTTCGATCTGACGGCGGGAGGCTCCTACGAGCAGTACTTC. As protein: CASSFDLTAGGSYEQYF.

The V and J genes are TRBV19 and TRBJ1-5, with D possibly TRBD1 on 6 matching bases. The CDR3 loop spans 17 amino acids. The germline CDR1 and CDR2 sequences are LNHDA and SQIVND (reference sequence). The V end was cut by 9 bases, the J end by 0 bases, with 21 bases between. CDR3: CASAESAGGHSNQPQHF. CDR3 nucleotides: TGTGCCAGCGCCGAAAGCGCGGGGGGGCATAGCAATCAGCCCCAGCATTTT.

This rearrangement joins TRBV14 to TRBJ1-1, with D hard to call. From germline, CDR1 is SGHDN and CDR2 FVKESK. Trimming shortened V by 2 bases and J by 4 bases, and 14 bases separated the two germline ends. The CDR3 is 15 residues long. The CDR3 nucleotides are TGTGCCAGCAGCCAAAGCCTAGATTTAGTCACTGAAGCTTTCTTT. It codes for CASSQSLDLVTEAFF.

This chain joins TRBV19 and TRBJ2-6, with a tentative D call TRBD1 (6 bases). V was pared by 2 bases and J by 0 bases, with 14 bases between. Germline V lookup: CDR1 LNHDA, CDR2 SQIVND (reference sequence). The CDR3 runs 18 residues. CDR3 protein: CASSISSLRGSGANVLTF. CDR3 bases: TGTGCCAGTAGTATATCGAGTCTCAGGGGCTCTGGGGCCAACGTCCTGACTTTC.

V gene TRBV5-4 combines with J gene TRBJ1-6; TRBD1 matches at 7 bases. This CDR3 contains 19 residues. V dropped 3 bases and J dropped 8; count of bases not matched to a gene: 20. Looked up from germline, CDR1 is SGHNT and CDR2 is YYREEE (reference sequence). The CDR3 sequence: CASSSPSMRGRRGDSPLHF. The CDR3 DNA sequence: TGTGCCAGCAGCTCCCCCAGCATGAGGGGGCGCCGCGGAGATTCACCCCTCCACTTT.

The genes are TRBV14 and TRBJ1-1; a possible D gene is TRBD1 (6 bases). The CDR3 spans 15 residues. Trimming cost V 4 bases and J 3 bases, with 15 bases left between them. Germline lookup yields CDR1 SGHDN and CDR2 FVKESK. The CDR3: CASSPYRDGDTEAFF. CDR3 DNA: TGTGCCAGCAGCCCCTACAGGGACGGCGACACTGAAGCTTTCTTT.

CDR3 region: CSVDPAGTGNGYTF. The DNA for the CDR3 is TGCAGCGTTGACCCCGCCGGGACAGGGAATGGCTACACCTTC. J is TRBJ1-2 and V is TRBV29-1, with 9 positions matching TRBD1. This CDR3 comprises 14 residues. Germline trimming cut 3 bases from V and 6 bases from J; bases unmatched to any gene: 8. Germline V lookup: CDR1 SQVTM, CDR2 ANQGSEA. Full variable domain (outside the CDR3, taken from reference TRBV29-1 and TRBJ1-2): SAVISQKPSRDICQRGTSLTIQCQVDSQVTMMFWYRQQPGQSLTLIATANQGSEATYESGFVIDKFPISRPNLTFSTLTVSNMSPEDSSIYLCSVDPAGTGNGYTFGSGTRLTVV.

The CDR3 region has the DNA TGTGCCACGGACCGGGACATTTCTCCTCGGCCCCAGCATTTT. As protein: CATDRDISPRPQHF. The chain recombines TRBV19 with TRBJ1-5, with D possibly being TRBD1 (6 bases). V was cut by 10 bases and J by 9 bases, with 22 bases left in between. The CDR3 has 14 amino acids. Germline values: CDR1 LNHDA, CDR2 SQIVND (reference sequence).

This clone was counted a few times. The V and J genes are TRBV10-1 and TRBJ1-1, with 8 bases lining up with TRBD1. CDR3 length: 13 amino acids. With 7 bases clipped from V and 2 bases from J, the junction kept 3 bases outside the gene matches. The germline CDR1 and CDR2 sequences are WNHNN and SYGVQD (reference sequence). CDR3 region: CASKDRVNTEAFF. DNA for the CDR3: TGCGCCAGCAAGGACAGGGTAAACACTGAAGCTTTCTTT.

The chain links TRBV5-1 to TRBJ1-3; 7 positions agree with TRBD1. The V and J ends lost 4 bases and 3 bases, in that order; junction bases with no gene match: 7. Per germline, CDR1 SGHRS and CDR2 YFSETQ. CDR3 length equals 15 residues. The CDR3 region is CASSMDRLGGNTIYF. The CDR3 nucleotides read TGCGCCAGCAGCATGGACAGGTTGGGTGGAAACACCATATATTTT.

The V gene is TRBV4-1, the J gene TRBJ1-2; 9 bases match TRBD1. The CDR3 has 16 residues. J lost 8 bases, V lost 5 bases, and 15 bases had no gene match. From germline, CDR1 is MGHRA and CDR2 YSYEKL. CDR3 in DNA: TGCGCCAGCAGCAGTAAAACAGGGGGCCTCTATGGGGGCTACACCTTC. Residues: CASSSKTGGLYGGYTF.

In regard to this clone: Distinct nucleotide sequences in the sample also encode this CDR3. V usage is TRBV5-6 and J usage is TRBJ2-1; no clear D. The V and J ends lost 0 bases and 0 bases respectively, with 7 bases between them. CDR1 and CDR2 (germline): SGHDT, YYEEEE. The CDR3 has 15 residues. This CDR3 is CASSLGLSSYNEQFF. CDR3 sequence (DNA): TGTGCCAGCAGCTTGGGCTTGAGCTCCTACAATGAGCAGTTCTTC.

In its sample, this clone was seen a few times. In nucleotides, the CDR3 is TGTGCCAGCAGCTCGGGGGGAGGAACCTACGAGCAGTACTTC. Amino acid sequence: CASSSGGGTYEQYF. This chain connects TRBV5-8 to TRBJ2-7, with TRBD2 matching over 7 bases. Trimming at V came to 3 bases and at J to 2 bases, leaving 5 bases not matched to a gene. Germline-derived CDR1 and CDR2 are SGHTS and YDEGEE. The CDR3 runs 14 residues.

The CDR3 bases are TGTGCCAGTTGGACAGGTGGAACTGAAGCTTTCTTT. Translation gives CASWTGGTEAFF. The chain combines TRBV19 with TRBJ1-1, with 7 nucleotides matching TRBD1. V shed 8 bases and J 5 bases; nucleotides not matched to a gene: 5. CDR3 length equals 12 residues. Germline V lookup: CDR1 LNHDA, CDR2 SQIVND (reference sequence).